What follows are 21 T cell receptor beta chains derived from one specimen sequenced in a study of shared clonotypes between healthy human individuals. Repertoires were generated with immunoSEQ multiplex PCR, while TCRdb's copy carries only in-frame clones and drops some. The sample lists some 900,000 clones, 70% to 85% occurring once. The sample consisted of memory CD4+ T cells sorted from blood. As for subset: CD45RA-negative fraction. These receptors originate from a man aged 18 to 30 in good health.

The chain couples TRBV5-1 to TRBJ1-2, with D uncertain. Deletions cut 0 bases from V and 9 bases from J, with 12 bases between. The CDR3 spans 13 residues. Germline V gene sequence: CDR1 SGHRS, CDR2 YFSETQ. CDR3 protein: CASSLAGKVSYTF. The CDR3 DNA reads TGCGCCAGCAGCTTGGCCGGGAAGGTCAGCTACACCTTC.

This chain joins TRBV5-1 and TRBJ2-3, with D possibly being TRBD2 (5 bases). Trimming cost V 2 bases and J 1 base, with 11 bases left between them. This CDR3 region has 15 residues. Germline-derived CDR1 and CDR2 are SGHRS and YFSETQ. In DNA, the CDR3 is TGCGCCAGCAGCTTCAGCGGTAGTGGCACAGATACGCAGTATTTT. Amino acid sequence: CASSFSGSGTDTQYF. The variable domain in full, completed from reference TRBV5-1 and TRBJ2-3, reads KAGVTQTPRYLIKTRGQQVTLSCSPISGHRSVSWYQQTPGQGLQFLFEYFSETQRNKGNFPGRFSGRQFSNSRSEMNVSTLELGDSALYLCASSFSGSGTDTQYFGPGTRLTVL.

The J gene is TRBJ2-5, the V gene TRBV18; 7 positions match TRBD1. With V trimmed by 6 bases and J by 6 bases, 7 bases remained unmatched. This CDR3 comprises 13 residues. Germline V gene sequence: CDR1 KGHSH, CDR2 LQKENI. The CDR3 loop reads CASSPGTVKTQYF. CDR3 sequence (DNA): TGTGCCAGCTCGCCCGGGACAGTTAAGACCCAGTACTTC.

This clone was found many times. V is TRBV19 and J is TRBJ2-7; 9 nucleotides line up with TRBD1. The CDR3 runs to 14 residues. The germline CDR1 and CDR2 sequences are LNHDA and SQIVND (reference sequence). With V trimmed by 4 bases and J by 9 bases, 10 bases remained unmatched. CDR3 protein: CASSTSGTGRVQYF. As DNA, the CDR3 is TGTGCCAGTAGTACATCGGGGACAGGGAGGGTGCAGTACTTC.

This chain uses TRBV11-2 with TRBJ2-5; 8 nucleotides line up with TRBD1. Trimming removed 3 bases from V and 1 base from J; junction bases left unmatched: 4. The CDR3 is 15 amino acids. Germline lookup yields CDR1 SGHAT and CDR2 FQNNGV. This CDR3 is CASSFTGQGQETQYF. The DNA of the CDR3 is TGTGCCAGCAGCTTCACCGGACAGGGCCAAGAGACCCAGTACTTC.

This chain uses TRBV6-6 with TRBJ1-2; perhaps TRBD1 as D (6 bases). This CDR3 contains 14 residues. Germline V CDR1 and CDR2: MNHNY, SVGAGI (reference sequence). V dropped 4 bases and J dropped 3 bases, with 12 bases sitting between them. The CDR3 DNA reads as TGTGCCAGCAGTTCTGGGGGGGCGGACTATGGCTACACCTTC. This gives the protein CASSSGGADYGYTF.

V gene TRBV5-4 combines with J gene TRBJ1-2, with 7 positions matching TRBD1. The CDR3 length is 12 residues. The ends lost 3 bases at V and 7 bases at J; junction bases unmatched: 3. The germline V gene has CDR1 SGHNT and CDR2 YYREEE (reference sequence). CDR3 in amino acids: CASSSPGGGYTF. CDR3 coding DNA: TGTGCCAGCAGCTCCCCAGGGGGTGGCTACACCTTC.

The DNA for the CDR3 is TGTGCCAGCAGTGAGGGTCAGGGGACCAGGGCTTTCTTT. Translating it yields CASSEGQGTRAFF. V is TRBV6-1 and J is TRBJ1-1; D might be TRBD1 (6 bases). This CDR3 has 13 residues. CDR1 and CDR2 (germline): MNHNS, SASEGT. V shed 3 bases and J shed 11 bases, with 16 bases lying between them.

The V call is TRBV6-5, the J call TRBJ2-1, with 7 bases fitting TRBD2. Trimming removed 7 bases from V and 5 bases from J; junction bases left unmatched: 5. Germline V gives CDR1 MNHEY, CDR2 SVGAGI. This CDR3 comprises 13 residues. Here the CDR3 DNA reads TGTGCCAGCAACGAGCGGGGAGACAATGAGCAGTTCTTC. Translating gives CASNERGDNEQFF.

The J gene is TRBJ1-2, the V gene TRBV19, with unresolved D. The CDR3 covers 14 residues. Germline values: CDR1 LNHDA, CDR2 SQIVND (reference sequence). The V and J ends lost 8 bases and 0 bases respectively, with 13 bases between them. CDR3 sequence reads: CASWGRDSNYGYTF. CDR3 DNA: TGTGCCAGTTGGGGAAGGGATTCTAACTATGGCTACACCTTC. Filled out from reference TRBV19 and TRBJ1-2, the complete variable domain reads DGGITQSPKYLFRKEGQNVTLSCEQNLNHDAMYWYRQDPGQGLRLIYYSQIVNDFQKGDIAEGYSVSREKKESFPLTVTSAQKNPTAFYLCASWGRDSNYGYTFGSGTRLTVV.

V and J are TRBV13 and TRBJ2-7, with D perhaps TRBD2 (5 bases). Trimming pared 5 bases from V and 8 bases from J, leaving 19 bases between. Germline V gene data show CDR1 as PRHDT and CDR2 as FYEKMQ (reference sequence). This CDR3 region has 14 residues. Here the CDR3 reads CASSPRESLSKQYF. Here the CDR3 DNA reads TGTGCCAGCAGCCCCCGGGAAAGCCTGAGTAAGCAGTACTTC.

This clone was observed once. At one end, the junction sequence differs from germline, possibly due to a read error. The sample has other DNA sequences that encode this CDR3 too. The chain employs TRBV19 and TRBJ1-5; 10 bases map to TRBD1. Germline loops: CDR1 LNHDA, CDR2 SQIVND (reference sequence). CDR3 size: 14 residues. The CDR3 DNA reads TGTGCCAGTAGCTCGACAGGGGGCAACCAGCCCCAGCATTTT. It is translated as CASSSTGGNQPQHF.

Concerning this clone itself: At the DNA level, this CDR3 is encoded by other sequences in the same sample as well. J is TRBJ2-2 and V is TRBV9; D is unclear. V dropped 0 bases and J dropped 4 bases, with 10 bases sitting between them. Germline loops: CDR1 SGDLS, CDR2 YYNGEE. The CDR3 runs 15 residues. For the CDR3, the DNA is TGTGCCAGCAGCGTAGCTGGTTCGGGCACCGGGGAGCTGTTTTTT. Its translation is CASSVAGSGTGELFF.

This clone occurred many times. Other DNA sequences in the same sample also yield this CDR3. This chain links TRBV29-1 with TRBJ2-2, with 10 bases identical to TRBD2. Germline V gene sequence: CDR1 SQVTM, CDR2 ANQGSEA. The V gene end was trimmed by 4 bases and the J gene end by 1 base; junction bases not matched to a gene: 0. This CDR3 spans 14 amino acids. Written as DNA, the CDR3 is TGCAGCGTTGGGACTAGCGGGAACACCGGGGAGCTGTTTTTT. It translates to CSVGTSGNTGELFF.

The V and J genes are TRBV6-5 and TRBJ2-1; TRBD2 might be the D (5 bases). CDR3 length equals 15 residues. Germline lookup yields CDR1 MNHEY and CDR2 SVGAGI. Trimming shortened V by 3 bases and J by 5 bases, and 14 bases separated the two germline ends. CDR3 loop: CASSYLATGNNEQFF. The CDR3 bases are TGTGCCAGCAGTTATCTAGCCACTGGGAACAATGAGCAGTTCTTC.

As concerns this clone: Other DNA sequences within the sample encode an identical CDR3. The chain recombines TRBV19 with TRBJ2-7, with a tentative D call TRBD2 (5 bases). V was clipped by 1 base and J by 4 bases, with 8 bases between them. The CDR3 sequence is 13 residues long. CDR1 and CDR2 from the germline V gene are LNHDA and SQIVND (reference sequence). This CDR3 reads CASSIGRGYEQYF. As DNA, the CDR3 is TGTGCCAGTAGTATAGGTCGGGGATACGAGCAGTACTTC.

This clone was recorded a few times. This sequence joins TRBV7-6 and TRBJ1-3; D perhaps matches TRBD1 (5 bases). CDR3 length: 13 amino acids. CDR1 and CDR2 (germline): SGHVS, FNYEAQ. Trimming removed 5 bases from V and 7 bases from J, with 12 bases in between. CDR3 protein: CASSPGLRNTIYF. CDR3 nucleotide sequence: TGTGCCAGCAGCCCGGGACTTAGGAACACCATATATTTT.

This clone was counted a few times. The chain joins TRBV5-5 to TRBJ2-7; D unresolved. From germline, CDR1 is SGHKS and CDR2 YYEKEE (reference sequence). This CDR3 is built from 14 residues. V shed 2 bases and J shed 3 bases, with 12 bases lying between them. CDR3 residues: CASSLKGIGYEQYF. The CDR3 DNA reads as TGTGCCAGCAGCTTAAAGGGTATAGGCTACGAGCAGTACTTC. Together with reference TRBV5-5 and TRBJ2-7, the CDR3 gives the full variable domain: DAGVTQSPTHLIKTRGQQVTLRCSPISGHKSVSWYQQVLGQGPQFIFQYYEKEERGRGNFPDRFSARQFPNYSSELNVNALLLGDSALYLCASSLKGIGYEQYFGPGTRLTVT.

CDR3 bases: TGTGCCAGCAGCTCCAACAGGGTCACAGATACGCAGTATTTT. This codes for CASSSNRVTDTQYF. The chain joins TRBV11-2 to TRBJ2-3, with D possibly being TRBD1 (6 bases). Trimming stripped 4 bases from V and 2 bases from J, with 10 bases between. The CDR3 is 14 residues long. Germline V gene data show CDR1 as SGHAT and CDR2 as FQNNGV. The full variable domain, with the rest looked up from reference TRBV11-2 and TRBJ2-3, is EAGVAQSPRYKIIEKRQSVAFWCNPISGHATLYWYQQILGQGPKLLIQFQNNGVVDDSQLPKDRFSAERLKGVDSTLKIQPAKLEDSAVYLCASSSNRVTDTQYFGPGTRLTVL.

This clone turned up a few times. V gene TRBV5-8 combines with J gene TRBJ1-5; tentatively, D is TRBD1 (6 bases). The V gene's germline CDR1 is SGHTS and CDR2 YDEGEE. There are 14 residues in the CDR3. Trimming cost V 7 bases and J 0 bases, with 11 bases left between them. CDR3 coding DNA: TGTGCCAGCGGGGGCAGGGCTAGCAATCAGCCCCAGCATTTT. This sequence encodes CASGGRASNQPQHF.

This clone has a handful of counts. The chain joins TRBV7-8 to TRBJ2-7, with D perhaps TRBD1 (6 bases). Germline V gene sequence: CDR1 SGHVS, CDR2 FQNEAQ. This CDR3 is built from 14 residues. Trimming left V 5 bases short and J 2 bases short, with 13 bases between. CDR3 sequence: CASSGGHSPYEQYF. Written as DNA, the CDR3 is TGTGCCAGCAGCGGGGGACACTCGCCCTACGAGCAGTACTTC.